This TCR beta chain originates from a study of regulatory T cells in long-lasting Graves disease. Time point specified: newly diagnosed GD, antithyroid drugs for less than 3 months. After RNA was extracted from PBMCs, the TCR library was made from it. Arm-PCR of CDR3 regions and iRepertoire HTBI primers were the basis on which TCR beta libraries were built. TCRdb passed the multiplex PCR reads through MiXCR, listing each CDR3 protein once. The profile covers a few hundred thousand distinct CDR3 sequences, with 14% appearing a single time and approximately 17% taken by the ten largest. Trimming at V came to 5 bases and at J to 2 bases, leaving 9 bases not matched to a gene. CDR3 length: 15 residues. This clonotype was detected only a few times. The same sample was also used in a study of T cells in Graves' hyperthyroidism and ophthalmopathy.

This clonotype originated in a woman aged 50 to 60 with Graves disease. The chain joins TRBV12-3 or TRBV12-4 to TRBJ2-7, with 7 nucleotides matching TRBD2. This specimen consisted of peripheral blood mononuclear cells (PBMCs), obtained at new diagnosis, from a patient treated with antithyroid drugs. The CDR3 bases are TGTGCCAGCAGTGTTGGCGGGGGATTACCCTACGAGCAGTACTTC. Its translation is CASSVGGGLPYEQYF.